This T cell receptor beta chain originates from a study of T cell responses to AZD1222 COVID-19 vaccine. Study observations and caveats: Researchers took repertoire samples only after the peak T cell response had come. Researchers report vaccine-associated CD4 TCRs spanning spike, with dominance at 160-218 and 743-854. Of the AZD1222 recipients, only 5 to 7 were seropositive at baseline. There were mostly white British donors and more females than males, and clonal diversity was possibly underestimated.

The table lists this clone with a count of one. Its specificity is unknown. Data came from immunoSEQ multiplex PCR; TCRdb stores just in-frame clones and leaves some out. The sample lists approximately 180,000 clones, around 90% occurring once. V lost 5 bases to trimming and J lost 8 bases, with 15 bases between them. The germline V gene encodes CDR1 MNHEY and CDR2 SVGAGI. The CDR3 is 13 residues long. This receptor was obtained from an adult who received the MenACWY meningococcal vaccine as a control. Source: peripheral blood, taken 28 days after the second dose of the MenACWY control vaccine. The chain carries TRBV6-5 and TRBJ1-2; D is unresolved. As DNA, the CDR3 is TGTGCCAGCAGTCACAAGGTGGAGAGGGGCTACACCTTC. This encodes CASSHKVERGYTF.